This T cell receptor (beta chain) stems from a study of T cell repertoires in cytomegalovirus infection. Background on the study: Public TCR beta signatures indicated both CMV infection and matching HLA type.

This clonotype was seen only a few times. Its antigen is unidentified. TCRdb called the reads again in MiXCR, with one record for every CDR3 protein. Of approximately 590,000 distinct CDR3 sequences listed, around 40% are singletons. Study outcomes and limitations: Ex vivo, HLA-C-restricted CMV-specific TCR beta clonotypes prevailed over the rest of the response.

This clonotype originated in a human donor in good health (CMV status not recorded). Some clones in this sample may be carry-over from other donors' samples. The specimen comprised cultured PBMCs, sampled from culture after CMV antigen stimulation.

The CDR3 coding sequence is TGTGCCAGCAGTGAGGGCGGTGGAATCAATGAGCAGTTCTTC. It is translated as CASSEGGGINEQFF. The chain combines TRBV2 with TRBJ2-1; D unresolved. The CDR3 totals 14 residues. V lost 3 bases to trimming and J lost 6 bases, with 12 bases between them. Germline assignment: CDR1 SNHLY and CDR2 FYNNEI.